This entry lists 16 T cell receptor beta chains sequenced from one sample in a study of shared clonotypes between healthy human individuals. Measured with immunoSEQ multiplex PCR; TCRdb has only the in-frame clones, and not every one. This sample carries approximately 720,000 clones, 60% to 80% of them seen once, and the ten largest clones take approximately 1.8%. The sequencing input was memory CD4+ T cells sorted from blood. Documented subset: CD45RA-negative fraction. Every receptor here comes from a woman under 40 in good health.

This chain links TRBV18 with TRBJ2-5; D possibly corresponds to TRBD2 (6 bases). CDR3 length: 14 residues. V lost 3 bases, J lost 5 bases, and 13 bases lay in between. Germline V CDR1 and CDR2: KGHSH, LQKENI. CDR3 in amino acids: CASSPRSGRETQYF. The CDR3 DNA reads as TGTGCCAGCTCACCGAGGTCGGGGAGGGAGACCCAGTACTTC.

J is TRBJ1-5 and V is TRBV6-5, with D unresolved. CDR3 length: 13 amino acids. The germline V gene encodes CDR1 MNHEY and CDR2 SVGAGI. CDR3 coding DNA: TGTCCCCAGCCTCGGGTTGGCAATCAGCCCCAGCATTTT. Protein product: CPQPRVGNQPQHF.

The chain is built from TRBV6-1 and TRBJ2-6; no clear D gene. This CDR3 contains 14 residues. The V gene lost 3 bases and the J gene lost 2 bases, with 5 bases spanning the gap. CDR1 MNHNS and CDR2 SASEGT come from the germline V gene. The CDR3 loop is CASSDRPGANVLTF. The CDR3 DNA reads as TGTGCCAGCAGTGACAGGCCTGGGGCCAACGTCCTGACTTTC.

The sample holds a few counts of this clone. The chain uses TRBV5-8 and TRBJ1-5; unclear D gene. V was trimmed by 4 bases and J by 10 bases, leaving 15 bases between them. The germline V gene has CDR1 SGHTS and CDR2 YDEGEE. The CDR3 has 13 residues. The CDR3 DNA follows: TGTGCCAGCAGCCAAGATCCCGGCGGTCCCCAGCATTTT. It codes for CASSQDPGGPQHF.

The J gene is TRBJ2-3, the V gene TRBV6-5, with 10 bases lining up with TRBD1. V lost 5 bases and J lost 3; bases outside the gene matches: 5. The CDR3 runs 15 residues. Germline assignment: CDR1 MNHEY and CDR2 SVGAGI. The CDR3 spells CASSPGQGLTDTQYF. CDR3 coding DNA: TGTGCCAGCAGTCCGGGACAGGGGTTGACAGATACGCAGTATTTT.

On this clone itself: Other DNA sequences in the same sample also yield this CDR3. This sequence joins TRBV5-1 and TRBJ2-6; D call uncertain. The CDR3 spans 14 residues. CDR1 is SGHRS and CDR2 is YFSETQ in the germline V gene. Trimming took 4 bases from V and 2 from J, leaving 7 bases between them. The CDR3 here is CASSPAAGANVLTF. For the CDR3, the DNA is TGCGCCAGCAGCCCGGCAGCTGGGGCCAACGTCCTGACTTTC.

The rearrangement uses TRBV6-1 and TRBJ2-7, with TRBD2 as a possible D gene (6 bases). CDR3 length: 12 residues. Trimming cost V 10 bases and J 5 bases, with 15 bases left between them. Germline V gives CDR1 MNHNS, CDR2 SASEGT. The CDR3 protein is CATLPSGDEQYF. The CDR3, as DNA: TGTGCCACCCTTCCCTCGGGAGACGAGCAGTACTTC.

This clone has only a few counts. V usage is TRBV5-1 and J usage is TRBJ2-7; D is unresolved. This CDR3 region has 17 residues. V lost 0 bases and J lost 4, with 20 bases in between. Germline V lookup: CDR1 SGHRS, CDR2 YFSETQ. CDR3 loop: CASSLAERKGYTYEQYF. The CDR3 DNA sequence: TGCGCCAGCAGCTTGGCCGAACGAAAGGGATATACTTACGAGCAGTACTTC.

V gene TRBV27 combines with J gene TRBJ1-1; no clear D gene. The CDR3 sequence is 14 residues long. V was shortened by 3 bases and J by 0 bases, with 8 bases between the two germline ends. Germline-derived CDR1 and CDR2 are MNHEY and SMNVEV (reference sequence). Here the CDR3 DNA reads TGTGCCAGCAGTTTCTCGGGGATGAACACTGAAGCTTTCTTT. It encodes CASSFSGMNTEAFF.

CDR3 coding DNA: TGTGCCAGCACCTCCTTACCGGGACAGGGGGCCTACGAGCAGTACTTC. Protein sequence: CASTSLPGQGAYEQYF. The chain recombines TRBV6-6 with TRBJ2-7, with 11 positions matching TRBD1. With 7 bases clipped from V and 2 bases from J, the junction kept 10 bases outside the gene matches. Germline CDR1 reads MNHNY; CDR2 reads SVGAGI (reference sequence). There are 16 residues in the CDR3.

The V gene is TRBV27, the J gene TRBJ2-7; TRBD2 matches 11 bases. V was pared by 9 bases and J by 1 base, with 8 bases of the junction left unmatched. Germline V CDR1 and CDR2: MNHEY, SMNVEV (reference sequence). CDR3 length: 15 amino acids. Written as DNA, the CDR3 is TGTGCCAGTTCACCGGGACTAGCGGAATCCTACGAGCAGTACTTC. This encodes CASSPGLAESYEQYF.

V and J are TRBV6-4 and TRBJ1-5, with 8 positions matching TRBD1. The CDR3 spans 20 residues. In germline, CDR1 is MRHNA, CDR2 SNTAGT. V dropped 2 bases and J dropped 0; count of bases not matched to a gene: 15. CDR3 region: CASSDRRTTGATYSNQPQHF. The CDR3 DNA follows: TGTGCCAGCAGTGACCGGAGAACGACAGGGGCGACTTATAGCAATCAGCCCCAGCATTTT.

This sequence joins TRBV2 and TRBJ2-1, with TRBD2 identical over 12 bases. The V gene end was trimmed by 5 bases and the J gene end by 7 bases; junction bases not matched to a gene: 3. Germline V gene sequence: CDR1 SNHLY, CDR2 FYNNEI. CDR3 size: 14 residues. This CDR3 reads CASSTSGRRNEQFF. CDR3 DNA sequence: TGTGCCAGCAGTACTAGCGGGAGGAGAAATGAGCAGTTCTTC.

This clone came up a few times. V usage is TRBV28 and J usage is TRBJ2-3; D may be TRBD1 or TRBD2 (8 bases each). The CDR3 consists of 14 residues. CDR1 and CDR2 (germline): MDHEN, SYDVKM. Trimming left V 8 bases short and J 2 bases short, with 14 bases between. CDR3 amino acids: CASREGQATDTQYF. Written as DNA, the CDR3 is TGTGCCAGCCGGGAGGGACAGGCCACAGATACGCAGTATTTT.

This clone was counted once. This rearrangement joins TRBV28 to TRBJ2-5, with TRBD2 identical over 8 bases. There are 15 residues in the CDR3. Germline V gene lookup returns CDR1 MDHEN and CDR2 SYDVKM. After removal of 4 bases from V and 5 bases from J, the junction contained 9 bases not matched to a gene. The CDR3 coding sequence is TGTGCCAGCAGTTCACGAACGGGAGGGCCGGAGACCCAGTACTTC. Translation: CASSSRTGGPETQYF. Full variable domain (outside the CDR3, taken from reference TRBV28 and TRBJ2-5): DVKVTQSSRYLVKRTGEKVFLECVQDMDHENMFWYRQDPGLGLRLIYFSYDVKMKEKGDIPEGYSVSREKKERFSLILESASTNQTSMYLCASSSRTGGPETQYFGPGTRLLVL.

This sequence joins TRBV10-3 and TRBJ2-5, with D tentatively TRBD2 (5 bases). CDR3 length: 13 amino acids. The V and J ends lost 6 bases and 0 bases respectively, with 8 bases between them. The germline gives CDR1 ENHRY, CDR2 SYGVKD. CDR3 sequence (DNA): TGTGCCATCAGCCCGCGGGACCAAGAGACCCAGTACTTC. As protein: CAISPRDQETQYF.